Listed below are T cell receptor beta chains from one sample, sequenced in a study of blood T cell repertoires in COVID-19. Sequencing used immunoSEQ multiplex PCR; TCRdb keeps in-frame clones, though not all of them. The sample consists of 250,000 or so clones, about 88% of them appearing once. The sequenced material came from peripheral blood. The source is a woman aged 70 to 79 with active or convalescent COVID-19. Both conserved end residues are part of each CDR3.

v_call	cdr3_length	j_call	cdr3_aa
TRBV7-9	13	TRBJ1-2	CASSLSMPVYYTF
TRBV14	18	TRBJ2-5	CASTRQGGDETGPETQYF
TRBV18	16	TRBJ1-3	CASSPRQGDSGNTIYF
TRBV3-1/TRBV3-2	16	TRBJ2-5	CASSHPSGGARETQYF
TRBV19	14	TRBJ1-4	CASSTPGINEKLFF
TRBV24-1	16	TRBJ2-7	CATSDSGTGATGEQYF
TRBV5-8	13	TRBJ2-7	CASSSGDSYEQYF
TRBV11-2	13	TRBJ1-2	CASSAQGADGYTF
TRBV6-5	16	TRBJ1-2	CASSSGQVFKYYGYTF
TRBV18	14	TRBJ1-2	CASSPREALNGYTF
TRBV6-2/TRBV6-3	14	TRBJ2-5	CASSSPGRWETQYF
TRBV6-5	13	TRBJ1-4	CASGRGVGEKLFF
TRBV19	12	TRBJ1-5	CASSIAGQPQHF
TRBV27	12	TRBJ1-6	CASSSPNSPLHF
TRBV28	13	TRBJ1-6	CASRDTQNSPLHF
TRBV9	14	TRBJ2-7	CASSVGDRGYEQYF
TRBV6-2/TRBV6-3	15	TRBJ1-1	CASSFVDNLFTEAFF
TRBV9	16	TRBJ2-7	CASSVTPGQGAYEQYF
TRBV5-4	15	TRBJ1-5	CASSLGTGRNQPQHF
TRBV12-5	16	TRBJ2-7	CASGLKTGGGSYEQYF
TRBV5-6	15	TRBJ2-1	CASSLSGQGLDEQFF
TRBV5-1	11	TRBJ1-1	CASSMNTEAFF
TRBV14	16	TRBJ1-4	CASSQEGYFRAEKLFF
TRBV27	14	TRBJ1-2	CASSLRADTYGYTF
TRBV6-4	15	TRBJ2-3	CASSDPGTGSDTQYF
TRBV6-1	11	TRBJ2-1	CASSEDDPEFF
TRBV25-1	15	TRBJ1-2	CATRGSRGIHYGYTF
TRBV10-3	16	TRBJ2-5	CAISELAGGGRETQYF
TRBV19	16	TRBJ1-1	CASSIIFDRGGYEAFF
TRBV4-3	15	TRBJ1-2	CASSQDMDSGYGYTF
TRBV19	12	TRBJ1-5	CASSLRGQPQHF
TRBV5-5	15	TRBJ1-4	CASSTPGQSNEKLFF
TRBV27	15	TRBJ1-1	CASKSPGSESTEAFF
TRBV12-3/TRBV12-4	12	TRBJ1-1	CASSLAWTLAFF
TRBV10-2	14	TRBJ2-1	CASSHGGAYNEQFF
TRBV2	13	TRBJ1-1	CASSELTPGEAFF
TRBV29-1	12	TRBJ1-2	CSVTDGGRGYTF
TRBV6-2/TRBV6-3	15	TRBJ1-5	CASSSTGVGNQPQHF
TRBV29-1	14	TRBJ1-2	CSVETGGLNYGYTF
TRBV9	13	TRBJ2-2	CASSGRVTGELFF
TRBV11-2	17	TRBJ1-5	CASSRGTGEVSNQPQHF
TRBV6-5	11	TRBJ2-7	CASRGATEQYF
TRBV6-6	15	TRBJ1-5	CASSTLPDSNQPQHF
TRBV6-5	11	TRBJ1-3	CASSRRDTIYF
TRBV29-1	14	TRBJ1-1	CSVNQGYMNTEAFF
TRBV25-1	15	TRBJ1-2	CASSHTGDRGLGYTF